Reported below is one TCR beta chain. Its antigen is unidentified. This entry is derived from a study of cytomegalovirus exposure and HLA in healthy donors. Study-level background: The 100 to 150 validation repertoires used the same platform as the 666 first-cohort repertoires, a later analysis reported.

Per the germline V gene, CDR1 is MGHDK and CDR2 is SYGVNS. The junction had 8 bases not matched to a gene; V was cut back by 5 bases and J by 4 bases. The CDR3 consists of 15 residues. The method was immunoSEQ multiplex PCR; TCRdb's version includes in-frame clones alone and lacks a portion of them. The table includes a few hundred thousand clones, 86% detected once. Study-wide results and caveats: A few of the chains that were CMV-associated were confirmed in vitro to be specific for CMV antigens. The study recorded 164 TCR beta chains that were cytomegalovirus-associated.

The specimen was PBMCs. The chain is built from TRBV25-1 and TRBJ2-3; 8 bases map to TRBD2. The source is a woman under 30 in good health and CMV-seronegative. CDR3 nucleotides: TGTGCCAGCAGTTCCTCCGGGGGGGTGGCAGATACGCAGTATTTT. This gives the protein CASSSSGGVADTQYF.